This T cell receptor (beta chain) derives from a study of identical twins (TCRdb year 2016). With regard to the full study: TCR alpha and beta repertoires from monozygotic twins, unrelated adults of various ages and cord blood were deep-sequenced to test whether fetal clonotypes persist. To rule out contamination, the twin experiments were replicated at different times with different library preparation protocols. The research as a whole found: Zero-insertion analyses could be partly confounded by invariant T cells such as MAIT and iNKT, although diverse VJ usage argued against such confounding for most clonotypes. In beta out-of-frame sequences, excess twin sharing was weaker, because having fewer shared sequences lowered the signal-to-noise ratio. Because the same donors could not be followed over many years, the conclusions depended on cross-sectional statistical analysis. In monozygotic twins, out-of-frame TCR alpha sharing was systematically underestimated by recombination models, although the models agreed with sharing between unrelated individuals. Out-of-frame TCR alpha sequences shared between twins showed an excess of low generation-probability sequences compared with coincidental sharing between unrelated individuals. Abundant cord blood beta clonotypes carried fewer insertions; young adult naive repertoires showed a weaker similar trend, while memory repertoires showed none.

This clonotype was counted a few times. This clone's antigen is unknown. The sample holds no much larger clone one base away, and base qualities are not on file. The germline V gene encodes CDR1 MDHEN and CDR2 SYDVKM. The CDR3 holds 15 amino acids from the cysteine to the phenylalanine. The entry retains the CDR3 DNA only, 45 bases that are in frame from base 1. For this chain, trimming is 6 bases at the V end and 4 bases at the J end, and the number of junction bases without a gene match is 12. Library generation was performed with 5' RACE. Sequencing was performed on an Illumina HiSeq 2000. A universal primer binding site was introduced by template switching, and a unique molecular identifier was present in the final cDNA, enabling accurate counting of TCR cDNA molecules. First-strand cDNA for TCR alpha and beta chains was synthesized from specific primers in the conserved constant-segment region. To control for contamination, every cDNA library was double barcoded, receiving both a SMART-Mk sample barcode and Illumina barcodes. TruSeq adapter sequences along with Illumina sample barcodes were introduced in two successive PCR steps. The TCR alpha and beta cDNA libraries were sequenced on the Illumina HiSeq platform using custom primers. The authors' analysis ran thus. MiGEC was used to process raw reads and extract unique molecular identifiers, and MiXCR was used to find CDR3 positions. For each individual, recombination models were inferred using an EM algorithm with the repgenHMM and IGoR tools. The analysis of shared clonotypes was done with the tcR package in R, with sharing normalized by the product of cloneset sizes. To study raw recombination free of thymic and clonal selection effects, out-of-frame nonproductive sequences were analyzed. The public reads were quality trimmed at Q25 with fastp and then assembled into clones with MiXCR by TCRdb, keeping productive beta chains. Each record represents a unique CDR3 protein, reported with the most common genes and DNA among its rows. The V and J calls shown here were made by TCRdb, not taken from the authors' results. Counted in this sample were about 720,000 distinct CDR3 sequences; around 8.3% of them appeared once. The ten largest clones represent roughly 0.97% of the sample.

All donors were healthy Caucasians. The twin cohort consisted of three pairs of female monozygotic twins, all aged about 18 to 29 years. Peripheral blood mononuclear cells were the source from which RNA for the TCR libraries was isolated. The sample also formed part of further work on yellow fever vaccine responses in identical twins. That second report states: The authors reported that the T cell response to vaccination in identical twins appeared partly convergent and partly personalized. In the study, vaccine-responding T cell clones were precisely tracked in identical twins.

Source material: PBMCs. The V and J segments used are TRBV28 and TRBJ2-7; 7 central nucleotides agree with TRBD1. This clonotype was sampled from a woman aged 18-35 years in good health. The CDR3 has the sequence CASSTTRDRLYEQYF. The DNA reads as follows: TGTGCCAGCAGCACCACTCGGGACAGATTATACGAGCAGTACTTC.